Below, 9 T cell receptor beta chains from the same sample are listed, as sequenced in a study of blood T cell repertoires in COVID-19. TCRdb keeps only in-frame clones here, not all; method: immunoSEQ multiplex PCR. This table has more than 120,000 clones, approximately 90% appearing once. The material sequenced was peripheral blood. The receptors were gathered from a human donor in a cohort sampled during active COVID-19.

This clone showed up just once. The rearrangement joins TRBV5-4 to TRBJ2-3, with D maybe TRBD2 (6 bases). CDR1 and CDR2 from the germline V gene are SGHNT and YYREEE (reference sequence). Between the trimmed V and J ends, which lost 0 bases and 0 bases, there was a span of 14 bases. The CDR3 sequence is 17 residues long. The CDR3 DNA is TGTGCCAGCAGCTTGGCCCCAAAGCGGGCGAGCACAGATACGCAGTATTTT. It specifies CASSLAPKRASTDTQYF.

J is TRBJ2-1 and V is TRBV3-1 (or the pseudogene TRBV3-2), with 9 bases that match TRBD2. J was trimmed by 4 bases and V by 1 base; bases with no gene match: 5. The CDR3 runs 16 residues. Germline CDR1 reads LGHDT; CDR2 reads YNNKEL (reference sequence). The chain's CDR3 is CASSQVASGIYNEQFF. CDR3 nucleotide sequence: TGTGCCAGCAGCCAAGTCGCTAGCGGGATTTACAATGAGCAGTTCTTC.

V and J are TRBV5-1 and TRBJ2-7, with TRBD1 matching 7 bases. This CDR3 has 15 residues. From germline, CDR1 is SGHRS and CDR2 YFSETQ. V was pared by 0 bases and J by 3 bases, with 6 bases of the junction left unmatched. The CDR3 coding sequence is TGCGCCAGCAGCTTGGGACAGGGCCCCCTCTACGAGCAGTACTTC. Residues: CASSLGQGPLYEQYF.

The V call is TRBV9, the J call TRBJ1-2; D is perhaps TRBD1 (5 bases). CDR1 SGDLS and CDR2 YYNGEE come from the germline V gene. The CDR3 has 14 residues. Trimming pared 3 bases from V and 5 bases from J, leaving 14 bases between. CDR3 in DNA: TGTGCCAGCAGCGCCCCGGGGGGGAGGTATGGCTACACCTTC. This codes for CASSAPGGRYGYTF. The full variable domain, completed using reference TRBV9 and TRBJ1-2, is DSGVTQTPKHLITATGQRVTLRCSPRSGDLSVYWYQQSLDQGLQFLIQYYNGEERAKGNILERFSAQQFPDLHSELNLSSLELGDSALYFCASSAPGGRYGYTFGSGTRLTVV.

DNA of the CDR3: TGTGCCAGCAGTGCGGACAGGGAGGTGTCGGGGGCCAACGTCCTGACTTTC. It translates to CASSADREVSGANVLTF. The chain links TRBV2 to TRBJ2-6; 8 nucleotides match TRBD1. V shed 4 bases, J shed 4 bases, and the junction held 9 bases outside the gene matches. Germline V lookup: CDR1 SNHLY, CDR2 FYNNEI. CDR3 length: 17 residues. Full variable domain (remainder filled in from reference TRBV2 and TRBJ2-6): EPEVTQTPSHQVTQMGQEVILRCVPISNHLYFYWYRQILGQKVEFLVSFYNNEISEKSEIFDDQFSVERPDGSNFTLKIRSTKLEDSAMYFCASSADREVSGANVLTFGAGSRLTVL.

CDR3 sequence reads: CASSKGQGTEAFF. The CDR3 DNA sequence: TGCGCCAGCAGTAAAGGACAGGGGACTGAAGCTTTCTTT. J is TRBJ1-1 and V is TRBV5-1, with 9 positions matching TRBD1. After removal of 5 bases from V and 5 bases from J, the junction contained 4 bases not matched to a gene. Per the germline V gene, CDR1 is SGHRS and CDR2 is YFSETQ. CDR3 length equals 13 residues.

This chain links TRBV7-2 with TRBJ2-1; D is unresolved. This CDR3 has 14 amino acids. Deletions cut 0 bases from V and 5 bases from J, with 8 bases between. The germline CDR1 and CDR2 sequences are SGHTA and FQGNSA. The CDR3 nucleotides are TGTGCCAGCAGCTTAGCCCACAGCCACAATGAGCAGTTCTTC. Its translation: CASSLAHSHNEQFF.

This chain uses TRBV6-5 with TRBJ1-2, with TRBD1 matching 7 bases. The CDR3 is 13 residues long. Germline-derived CDR1 and CDR2 are MNHEY and SVGAGI. V shed 6 bases and J 5 bases; nucleotides not matched to a gene: 6. This chain's CDR3 is CASRPTGHYGYTF. The DNA for the CDR3 is TGTGCCAGCAGGCCGACAGGGCATTATGGCTACACCTTC.

The CDR3 DNA is TGTGCCAGCAGCCAAGTGGACAGAACTAACTATGGCTACACCTTC. Encoded protein: CASSQVDRTNYGYTF. The chain carries TRBV4-2 and TRBJ1-2, with D possibly being TRBD1 (6 bases). The V and J ends lost 1 base and 0 bases respectively, with 9 bases between them. Germline lookup yields CDR1 LGHNA and CDR2 YNFKEQ. The length of the CDR3 is 15 residues.